The entry that follows covers one TCR beta chain sequence. Antigen unknown. This sample was included in a study of blood T cells in healthy people across ages. Whole-study findings and limits: Compared with aged donors, long-lived donors showed fewer expanded clones, suggesting selection. CMV status of donors was not determined, possibly confounding expanded clonotype changes.

It was with a sample-barcoded 5' primer and a J-beta primer mix that a second PCR of roughly 7 to 11 cycles was run. TCRdb processed the 5' RACE reads anew with MiXCR; each CDR3 protein has one entry. Of over 1.5 million distinct CDR3 sequences in the sample, around half were seen once. Healthy Russian Caucasian donors spanned ages about 6 to 100 years. Each donor gave 9.5 to 10 milliliters of peripheral blood. The TCR comes from a woman aged 40 to 50 in good health. Sample: blood.

The CDR3 bases are TGTGCCAGCAGCGTATTTGACCGGGGGCGGGGCACAGATACGCAGTATTTT. It is translated as CASSVFDRGRGTDTQYF. The V call is TRBV9, the J call TRBJ2-3; D is perhaps TRBD1 or TRBD2 (6 bases each). CDR1 and CDR2 from the germline V gene are SGDLS and YYNGEE. V dropped 1 base and J dropped 1 base, with 16 bases sitting between them. This CDR3 is built from 17 residues.